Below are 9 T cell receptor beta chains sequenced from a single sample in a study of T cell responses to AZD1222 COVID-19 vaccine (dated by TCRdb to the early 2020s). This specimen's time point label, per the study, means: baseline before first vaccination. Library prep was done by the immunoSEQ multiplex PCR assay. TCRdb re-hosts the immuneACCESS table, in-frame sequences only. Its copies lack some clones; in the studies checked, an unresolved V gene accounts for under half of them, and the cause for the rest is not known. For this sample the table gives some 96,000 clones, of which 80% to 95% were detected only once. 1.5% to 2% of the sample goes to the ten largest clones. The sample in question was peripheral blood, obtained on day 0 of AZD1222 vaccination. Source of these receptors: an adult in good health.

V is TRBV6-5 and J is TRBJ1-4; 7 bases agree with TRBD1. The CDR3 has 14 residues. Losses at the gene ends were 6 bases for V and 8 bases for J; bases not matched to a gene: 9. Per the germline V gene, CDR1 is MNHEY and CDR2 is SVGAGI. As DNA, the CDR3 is TGTGCCAGCAGGCGGACAGGTCATACGGAAAAACTGTTTTTT. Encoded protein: CASRRTGHTEKLFF.

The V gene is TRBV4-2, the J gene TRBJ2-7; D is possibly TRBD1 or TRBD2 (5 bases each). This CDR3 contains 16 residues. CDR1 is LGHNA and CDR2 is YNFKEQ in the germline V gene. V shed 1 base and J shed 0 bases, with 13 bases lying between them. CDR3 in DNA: TGTGCCAGCAGCCAAGTAGGGGACGATCTCTCCTACGAGCAGTACTTC. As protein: CASSQVGDDLSYEQYF.

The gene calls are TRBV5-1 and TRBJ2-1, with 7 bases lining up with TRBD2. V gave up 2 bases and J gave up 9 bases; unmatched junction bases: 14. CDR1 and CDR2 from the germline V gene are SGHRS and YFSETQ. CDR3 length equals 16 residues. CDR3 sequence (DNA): TGCGCCAGCAGCTTAGGAAGCGGGGCCCCTAAGGGTGAGCAGTTCTTC. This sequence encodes CASSLGSGAPKGEQFF.

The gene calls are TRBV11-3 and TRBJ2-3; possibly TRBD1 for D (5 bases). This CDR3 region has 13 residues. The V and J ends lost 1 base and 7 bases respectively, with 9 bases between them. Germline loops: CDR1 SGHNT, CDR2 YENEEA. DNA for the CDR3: TGTGCCAGCAGCTTAGGGGGCGCGAATACGCAGTATTTT. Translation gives CASSLGGANTQYF.

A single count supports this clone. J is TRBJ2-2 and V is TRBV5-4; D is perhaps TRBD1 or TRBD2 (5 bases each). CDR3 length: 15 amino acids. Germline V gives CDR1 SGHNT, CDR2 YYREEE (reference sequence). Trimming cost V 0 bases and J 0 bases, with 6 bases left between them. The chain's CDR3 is CASSLGGTNTGELFF. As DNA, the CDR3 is TGTGCCAGCAGCTTGGGGGGGACGAACACCGGGGAGCTGTTTTTT.

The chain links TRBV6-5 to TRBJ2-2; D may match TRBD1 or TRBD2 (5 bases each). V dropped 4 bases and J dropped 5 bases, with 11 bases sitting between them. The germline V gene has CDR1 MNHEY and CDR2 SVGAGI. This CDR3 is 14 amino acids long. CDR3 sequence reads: CASSWGSSTGELFF. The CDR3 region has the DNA TGTGCCAGCAGTTGGGGGTCTTCTACCGGGGAGCTGTTTTTT.

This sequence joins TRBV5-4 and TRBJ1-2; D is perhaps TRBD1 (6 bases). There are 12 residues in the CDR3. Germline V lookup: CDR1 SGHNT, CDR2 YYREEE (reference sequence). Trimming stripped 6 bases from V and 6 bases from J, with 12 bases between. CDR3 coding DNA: TGTGCCAGCAAACCAGGGGAGGATGGCTACACCTTC. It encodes CASKPGEDGYTF.

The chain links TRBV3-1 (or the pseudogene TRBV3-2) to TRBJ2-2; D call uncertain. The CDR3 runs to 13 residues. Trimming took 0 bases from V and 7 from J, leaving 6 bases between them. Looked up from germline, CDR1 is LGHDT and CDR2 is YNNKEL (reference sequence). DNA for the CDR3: TGTGCCAGCAGCCAAGATCTTGGCGGGGAGCTGTTTTTT. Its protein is CASSQDLGGELFF.

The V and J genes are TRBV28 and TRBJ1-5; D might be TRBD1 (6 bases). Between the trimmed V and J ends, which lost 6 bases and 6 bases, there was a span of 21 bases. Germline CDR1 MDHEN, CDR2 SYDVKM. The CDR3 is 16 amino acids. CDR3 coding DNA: TGTGCCAGCAGATCCTTTGGGGGGCGAGAGGCTCAGCCCCAGCATTTT. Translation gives CASRSFGGREAQPQHF.